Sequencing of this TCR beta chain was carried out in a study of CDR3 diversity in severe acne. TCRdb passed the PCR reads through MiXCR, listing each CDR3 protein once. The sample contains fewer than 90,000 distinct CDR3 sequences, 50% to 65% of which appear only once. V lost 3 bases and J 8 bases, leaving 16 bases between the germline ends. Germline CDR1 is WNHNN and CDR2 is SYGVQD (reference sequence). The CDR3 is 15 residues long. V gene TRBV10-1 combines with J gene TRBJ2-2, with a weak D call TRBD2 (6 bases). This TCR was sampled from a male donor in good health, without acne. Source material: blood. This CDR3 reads CASSDTGLLLGELFF. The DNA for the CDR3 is TGCGCCAGCAGTGACACGGGACTCCTGCTTGGGGAGCTGTTTTTT.